Following are 28 T cell receptor beta chains from one sample sequenced in a study of cytomegalovirus exposure and HLA in healthy donors (dated by TCRdb to about 2017). The receptor library was made with the immunoSEQ multiplex PCR assay. The multiplex PCR relied on a mix of 60 forward primers for TCR Vbeta segments and 13 reverse primers for TCR Jbeta segments. TCRdb took over this immuneACCESS table, retaining in-frame rearrangements with V and J assigned. Such tables are incomplete; in checked studies, under half of the missing clones stem from an unresolved V gene, and the remainder is unexplained. This sample holds roughly 100,000 clones; around three quarters were observed only once. Clones ranked in the top ten supply around 3.1% of the sample. The sample comprised PBMCs. The receptor source for this set is a woman aged 40 to 55 in good health and CMV-seronegative.

This chain joins TRBV19 and TRBJ1-4; D uncertain. Germline CDR1 reads LNHDA; CDR2 reads SQIVND (reference sequence). The CDR3 is 14 amino acids. V lost 9 bases and J lost 4, with 15 bases in between. The CDR3 here is CASGMAGINEKLFF. Written as DNA, the CDR3 is TGTGCCAGCGGGATGGCCGGGATTAATGAAAAACTGTTTTTT.

The J gene is TRBJ2-1, the V gene TRBV25-1, with 12 bases matching TRBD2. Germline V gives CDR1 MGHDK, CDR2 SYGVNS. The V segment lost 5 bases and the J segment 10 bases; nucleotides outside the gene matches: 9. CDR3 size: 15 residues. CDR3 DNA sequence: TGTGCCAGCAGTTCCGTGGCTAGCGGGAGGGGGGAGCAGTTCTTC. This codes for CASSSVASGRGEQFF.

Here the CDR3 reads CASSSGGGTYEQYF. Written as DNA, the CDR3 is TGCGCCAGCAGCTCGGGCGGGGGAACCTACGAGCAGTACTTC. This rearrangement joins TRBV5-1 to TRBJ2-7; 7 bases are shared with TRBD2. V dropped 3 bases and J dropped 2; count of bases not matched to a gene: 5. Germline loops: CDR1 SGHRS, CDR2 YFSETQ. The CDR3 is 14 residues long. Looking up the rest from reference TRBV5-1 and TRBJ2-7 gives the full variable domain: KAGVTQTPRYLIKTRGQQVTLSCSPISGHRSVSWYQQTPGQGLQFLFEYFSETQRNKGNFPGRFSGRQFSNSRSEMNVSTLELGDSALYLCASSSGGGTYEQYFGPGTRLTVT.

This clone was counted a single time. The rearrangement links TRBV9 to TRBJ2-1, with D maybe TRBD2 (6 bases). Per germline, CDR1 SGDLS and CDR2 YYNGEE. V lost 3 bases and J lost 2, with 18 bases in between. CDR3 length: 17 residues. In DNA form, the CDR3 reads TGTGCCAGCAGCGGTAGGGATCTAGCGCTAACCTACAATGAGCAGTTCTTC. Protein sequence: CASSGRDLALTYNEQFF. Based on the CDR3 plus reference TRBV9 and TRBJ2-1, the full variable domain is DSGVTQTPKHLITATGQRVTLRCSPRSGDLSVYWYQQSLDQGLQFLIQYYNGEERAKGNILERFSAQQFPDLHSELNLSSLELGDSALYFCASSGRDLALTYNEQFFGPGTRLTVL.

The V and J genes are TRBV7-2 and TRBJ2-7, with TRBD1 identical over 10 bases. The J segment lost 4 bases and the V segment lost 1 base, leaving 10 bases of the junction unmatched. Germline loops: CDR1 SGHTA, CDR2 FQGNSA. The CDR3 extends over 17 amino acids. The DNA of the CDR3 is TGTGCCAGCAGCTTAGGGGGACCGGGACAGGGGATTTACGAGCAGTACTTC. Amino acids: CASSLGGPGQGIYEQYF.

The rearrangement uses TRBV10-3 and TRBJ1-3; no reliable D call. Germline V gene data show CDR1 as ENHRY and CDR2 as SYGVKD. The germline V and J ends were trimmed by 4 bases and 0 bases, with 16 bases remaining between them. The length of the CDR3 is 17 residues. The CDR3 spells CAISGEGSHISGNTIYF. CDR3 nucleotide sequence: TGTGCCATCAGTGGAGAAGGGAGCCATATCTCTGGAAACACCATATATTTT.

The chain joins TRBV19 to TRBJ2-3; 8 bases align to TRBD1. Trimming at V came to 4 bases and at J to 4 bases, leaving 10 bases not matched to a gene. Germline V lookup: CDR1 LNHDA, CDR2 SQIVND (reference sequence). The CDR3 consists of 16 residues. CDR3 protein: CASSTRSGGWADTQYF. CDR3 sequence (DNA): TGTGCCAGTAGTACCCGCTCAGGGGGCTGGGCAGATACGCAGTATTTT.

The chain recombines TRBV9 with TRBJ2-7, with 10 positions matching TRBD1. Germline assignment: CDR1 SGDLS and CDR2 YYNGEE. With 4 bases clipped from V and 6 bases from J, the junction kept 7 bases outside the gene matches. There are 14 residues in the CDR3. In nucleotides, the CDR3 is TGTGCCAGCAGCAAGCCGGGACAGGGGCGCGAGCAGTACTTC. Protein product: CASSKPGQGREQYF.

The chain combines TRBV18 with TRBJ2-3; TRBD2 matches 14 bases. V shed 2 bases and J 5 bases; nucleotides not matched to a gene: 9. CDR3 size: 18 residues. The germline CDR1 and CDR2 sequences are KGHSH and LQKENI. CDR3 nucleotide sequence: TGTGCCAGCTCACCAGTCCCGGGACTAGCGGGAGTGAGAGATACGCAGTATTTT. Translation gives CASSPVPGLAGVRDTQYF.

V and J are TRBV4-3 and TRBJ2-2, with 11 bases that match TRBD2. V lost 3 bases, J lost 4 bases, and 4 bases stayed unmatched. Looked up from germline, CDR1 is LGHNA and CDR2 is YSLEER. The CDR3 sequence is 16 residues long. The CDR3 region has the DNA TGCGCCAGCAGCCAGGGGGGGACTAGCGGCACCGGGGAGCTGTTTTTT. It specifies CASSQGGTSGTGELFF.

The chain combines TRBV10-3 with TRBJ1-4; the match to TRBD1 covers 7 bases. V lost 8 bases to trimming and J lost 2 bases; unmatched junction nucleotides: 8. The germline V gene encodes CDR1 ENHRY and CDR2 SYGVKD. This CDR3 is built from 15 residues. The CDR3 loop is CAIGYTGATNEKLFF. CDR3 bases: TGTGCCATCGGTTATACAGGGGCCACTAATGAAAAACTGTTTTTT.

The chain uses TRBV19 and TRBJ1-1; 10 nucleotides line up with TRBD1. The CDR3 spans 15 residues. Trimming took 8 bases from V and 1 from J; bases not matched to a gene: 7. Germline loops: CDR1 LNHDA, CDR2 SQIVND (reference sequence). The CDR3 spells CASGNRDRGNTEAFF. CDR3 coding DNA: TGTGCCAGTGGCAACCGGGACAGGGGGAACACTGAAGCTTTCTTT.

Details on this clone: An end of the junction differs from the germline gene, which may be a read error. The CDR3 here is CSSSLGAQPQHF. Written as DNA, the CDR3 is TGTTCCAGCAGCTTAGGAGCTCAGCCCCAGCATTTT. The chain couples TRBV7-9 to TRBJ1-5; D gene uncertain. Germline V gene sequence: CDR1 SEHNR, CDR2 FQNEAQ (reference sequence). The CDR3 sequence is 12 residues long.

This clone turned up a few times. This chain uses TRBV19 with TRBJ2-7; weak D call: TRBD1 (5 bases). Per the germline V gene, CDR1 is LNHDA and CDR2 is SQIVND (reference sequence). The CDR3 extends over 13 amino acids. V was pared by 1 base and J by 1 base, with 5 bases between. CDR3 residues: CASSIGTSYEQYF. As DNA, the CDR3 is TGTGCCAGTAGTATAGGGACATCCTACGAGCAGTACTTC.

As DNA, the CDR3 is TGTGCCAGCAGTTCAAGCATCCAAGAGACCCAGTACTTC. Its protein product is CASSSSIQETQYF. The chain combines TRBV28 with TRBJ2-5; no clear D gene. The CDR3 sequence is 13 residues long. V shed 4 bases and J shed 1 base, with 7 bases lying between them. CDR1 and CDR2 (germline): MDHEN, SYDVKM.

V and J are TRBV2 and TRBJ2-7; 12 bases are shared with TRBD1. The germline gives CDR1 SNHLY, CDR2 FYNNEI. Trimming cost V 3 bases and J 2 bases; bases outside gene matches: 5. This CDR3 has 16 residues. The CDR3 loop is CASSDLGTGGPYEQYF. The CDR3 DNA follows: TGTGCCAGCAGTGACTTGGGGACAGGGGGCCCCTACGAGCAGTACTTC.

The chain carries TRBV7-8 and TRBJ1-5, with D unclear. The CDR3 is made up of 15 amino acids. The V end was cut by 4 bases, the J end by 2 bases, with 12 bases between. Germline V gives CDR1 SGHVS, CDR2 FQNEAQ. In DNA form, the CDR3 reads TGTGCCAGCAGCTCACGGCGGATCGGCAATCAGCCCCAGCATTTT. Its translation is CASSSRRIGNQPQHF.

This clone was seen a handful of times. The CDR3 DNA reads as TGTGCCAGCAGCTTAGGCCTGGGTAGGGGGTACCAAGAGACCCAGTACTTC. It codes for CASSLGLGRGYQETQYF. The V gene is TRBV7-7, the J gene TRBJ2-5; D is perhaps TRBD1 (6 bases). This CDR3 contains 17 residues. CDR1 and CDR2 (germline): SSHAT, FNYEAQ (reference sequence). Deletions cut 1 base from V and 0 bases from J, with 15 bases between.

For this clone: Compared with germline, one end of the junction differs, possibly owing to a read error. The gene calls are TRBV2 and TRBJ1-3; possibly TRBD1 for D (6 bases). The CDR3 length is 15 residues. Per germline, CDR1 SNHLY and CDR2 FYNNEI. The CDR3 DNA follows: TGTGTCAGCATTCCCGGCAGGGGAGCTGGAAACACCATATATTTT. It codes for CVSIPGRGAGNTIYF.

The V call is TRBV9, the J call TRBJ2-3, with TRBD1 identical over 7 bases. Losses at the gene ends were 6 bases for V and 1 base for J; bases not matched to a gene: 11. CDR3 length: 16 amino acids. Per germline, CDR1 SGDLS and CDR2 YYNGEE. DNA for the CDR3: TGTGCCAGCACCCCGGGTTTAGGACAGGGCACAGATACGCAGTATTTT. It encodes CASTPGLGQGTDTQYF.

The CDR3 here is CASRPPDSVSYTF. As DNA, the CDR3 is TGTGCCAGCAGGCCCCCCGACAGCGTGAGCTACACCTTC. The V call is TRBV6-5, the J call TRBJ1-2; maybe TRBD1 (5 bases). From germline, CDR1 is MNHEY and CDR2 SVGAGI. V lost 6 bases and J lost 9, with 17 bases in between. The CDR3 is 13 residues long.

The chain carries TRBV4-3 and TRBJ1-2, with TRBD1 as a possible D gene (5 bases). From germline, CDR1 is LGHNA and CDR2 YSLEER. The V and J ends lost 0 bases and 0 bases respectively, with 17 bases between them. This CDR3 comprises 18 residues. In DNA form, the CDR3 reads TGCGCCAGCAGCCAAGAAGCCCTCGACAGAACACCTAACTATGGCTACACCTTC. It codes for CASSQEALDRTPNYGYTF.

This clone was counted between two and nine times. The rearrangement links TRBV11-2 to TRBJ2-7; tentatively, D is TRBD2 (5 bases). Looked up from germline, CDR1 is SGHAT and CDR2 is FQNNGV. This CDR3 has 13 residues. The V gene lost 5 bases and the J gene lost 2 bases, with 10 bases spanning the gap. The CDR3 here is CASSRLWTYEQYF. The CDR3 DNA reads TGTGCCAGCAGCAGACTATGGACCTACGAGCAGTACTTC.

Turning to this clone: An end of the junction differs from the germline gene, which may be a read error. The V and J genes are TRBV19 and TRBJ1-3; weak D call: TRBD1 (5 bases). Germline CDR1 and CDR2: LNHDA and SQIVND (reference sequence). CDR3 size: 17 residues. CDR3 bases: TGTGCCAGTAGCCCAAATCGGACACCTTCCTCTGGAAACACCGTATATTTT. It specifies CASSPNRTPSSGNTVYF.

This rearrangement joins TRBV5-4 to TRBJ2-1; 10 positions agree with TRBD1. V shed 3 bases, J shed 7 bases, and the junction held 10 bases outside the gene matches. The CDR3 contains 16 residues. The germline V gene encodes CDR1 SGHNT and CDR2 YYREEE (reference sequence). CDR3 coding DNA: TGTGCCAGCAGCTCCCCCCGGACAGGGGGTAGGAATGAGCAGTTCTTC. Protein: CASSSPRTGGRNEQFF. Filled out from reference TRBV5-4 and TRBJ2-1, the complete variable domain reads ETGVTQSPTHLIKTRGQQVTLRCSSQSGHNTVSWYQQALGQGPQFIFQYYREEENGRGNFPPRFSGLQFPNYSSELNVNALELDDSALYLCASSSPRTGGRNEQFFGPGTRLTVL.

The chain has TRBV7-6 and TRBJ2-7; tentative D call: TRBD2 (5 bases). Trimming removed 5 bases at V and 0 bases at J, with 14 bases between. This CDR3 has 15 amino acids. Germline CDR1 reads SGHVS; CDR2 reads FNYEAQ. The chain's CDR3 is CASSRVEGFSYEQYF. The CDR3 nucleotides read TGTGCCAGCAGCCGAGTAGAGGGTTTCTCCTACGAGCAGTACTTC.

The chain has TRBV9 and TRBJ2-5, with a weak D call TRBD2 (6 bases). CDR3 size: 14 residues. Germline V lookup: CDR1 SGDLS, CDR2 YYNGEE. The V and J ends lost 2 bases and 4 bases respectively, with 12 bases between them. The CDR3 DNA is TGTGCCAGCAGCGTGGGTGGAGGGCGAGAGACCCAGTACTTC. Amino acids: CASSVGGGRETQYF.

This clone was recorded once. The rearrangement uses TRBV7-9 and TRBJ1-6, with a tentative D call TRBD1 (6 bases). Per germline, CDR1 SEHNR and CDR2 FQNEAQ (reference sequence). V was shortened by 5 bases and J by 9 bases, with 17 bases between the two germline ends. CDR3 size: 15 residues. This chain's CDR3 is CASSESGERTSPLHF. The CDR3 DNA follows: TGTGCCAGCAGCGAGTCAGGGGAGAGGACTTCACCCCTCCACTTT.